This TCR beta chain was obtained from a study of T cells in Graves' hyperthyroidism and ophthalmopathy. Points on this clonotype: Its target is not known.

Patients having uncontrolled infection, another autoimmune disease, pregnancy or lactation were not included. Whole-study findings and limits: The blood repertoire included most of the expanded thyroid clonotypes above 0.001. From stable hyperthyroidism, ophthalmopathy was set apart by a 13 V-J model. For ophthalmopathy, model prediction preceded onset by a median 6.5 months.

Trimming took off 3 bases at V and 4 bases at J, with 9 bases between the two ends. The CDR3 totals 12 residues. Looked up from germline, CDR1 is SQVTM and CDR2 is ANQGSEA. TCR beta CDR3 regions were amplified from RNA transcripts. A first-round RT-PCR of the TCR CDR3 used the HTBI primer set. TCRdb ran MiXCR on the multiplex PCR reads and lists one entry per CDR3 protein. The sample shows 450,000 to 700,000 distinct CDR3 sequences, around 46% of them seen only once. The clonotype comes from a young woman with Graves' hyperthyroidism. The sequenced sample consisted of peripheral blood or thyroid tissue (not recorded which). The chain links TRBV29-1 to TRBJ1-2; D remains unclear. Here the CDR3 reads CSVDRDSYGYTF. As DNA, the CDR3 is TGCAGCGTTGATAGGGATAGCTATGGCTACACCTTC.